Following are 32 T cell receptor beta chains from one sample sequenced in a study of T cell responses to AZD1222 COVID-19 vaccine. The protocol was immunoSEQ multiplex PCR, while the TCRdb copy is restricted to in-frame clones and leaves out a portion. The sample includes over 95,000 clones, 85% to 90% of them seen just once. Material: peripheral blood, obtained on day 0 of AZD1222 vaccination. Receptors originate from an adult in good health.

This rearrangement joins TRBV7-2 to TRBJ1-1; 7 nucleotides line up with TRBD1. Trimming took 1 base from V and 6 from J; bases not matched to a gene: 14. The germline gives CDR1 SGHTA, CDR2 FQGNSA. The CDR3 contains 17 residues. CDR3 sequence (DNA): TGTGCCAGCAGCTTAGATTCTCTGGTGAGGGGGCCCCCTGAAGCTTTCTTT. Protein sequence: CASSLDSLVRGPPEAFF.

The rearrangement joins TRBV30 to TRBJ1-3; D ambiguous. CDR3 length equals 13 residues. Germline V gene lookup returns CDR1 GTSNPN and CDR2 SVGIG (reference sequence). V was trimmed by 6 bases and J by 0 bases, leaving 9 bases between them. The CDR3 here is CACTLGSGNTIYF. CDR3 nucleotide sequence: TGTGCCTGCACCCTGGGCTCTGGAAACACCATATATTTT.

The CDR3 sequence: CASSIRENTEAFF. CDR3 coding DNA: TGTGCCAGTAGTATACGGGAGAACACTGAAGCTTTCTTT. The chain uses TRBV19 and TRBJ1-1; no reliable D call. Germline assignment: CDR1 LNHDA and CDR2 SQIVND (reference sequence). V was pared by 2 bases and J by 1 base, with 5 bases between. This CDR3 has 13 amino acids.

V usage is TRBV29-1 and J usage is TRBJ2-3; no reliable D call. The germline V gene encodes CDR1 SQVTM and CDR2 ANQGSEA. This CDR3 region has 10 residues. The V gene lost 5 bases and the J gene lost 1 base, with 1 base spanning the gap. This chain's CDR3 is CSVRTDTQYF. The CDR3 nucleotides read TGCAGCGTTCGCACAGATACGCAGTATTTT.

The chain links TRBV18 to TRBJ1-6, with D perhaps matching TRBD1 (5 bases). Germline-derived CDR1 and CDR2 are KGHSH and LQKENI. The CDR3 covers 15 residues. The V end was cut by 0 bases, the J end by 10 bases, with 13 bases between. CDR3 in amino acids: CASSPPTGDGSPLHF. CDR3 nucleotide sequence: TGTGCCAGCTCACCACCGACGGGGGACGGGTCACCCCTCCACTTT.

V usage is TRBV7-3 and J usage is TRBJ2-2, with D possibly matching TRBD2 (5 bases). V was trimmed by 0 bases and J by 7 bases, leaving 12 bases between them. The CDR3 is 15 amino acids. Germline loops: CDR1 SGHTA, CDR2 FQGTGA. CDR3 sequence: CASSLTRAQGGELFF. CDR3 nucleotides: TGTGCCAGCAGCTTAACGAGGGCACAAGGCGGGGAGCTGTTTTTT. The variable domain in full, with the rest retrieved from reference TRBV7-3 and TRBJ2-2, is GAGVSQTPSNKVTEKGKYVELRCDPISGHTALYWYRQSLGQGPEFLIYFQGTGAADDSGLPNDRFFAVRPEGSVSTLKIQRTERGDSAVYLCASSLTRAQGGELFFGEGSRLTVL.

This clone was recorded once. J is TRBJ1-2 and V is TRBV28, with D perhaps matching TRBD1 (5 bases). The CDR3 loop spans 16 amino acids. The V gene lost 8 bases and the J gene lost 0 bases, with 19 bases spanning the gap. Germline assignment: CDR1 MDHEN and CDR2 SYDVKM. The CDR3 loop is CASLQGGATANYGYTF. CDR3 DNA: TGTGCCAGCCTGCAAGGTGGGGCAACAGCTAACTATGGCTACACCTTC.

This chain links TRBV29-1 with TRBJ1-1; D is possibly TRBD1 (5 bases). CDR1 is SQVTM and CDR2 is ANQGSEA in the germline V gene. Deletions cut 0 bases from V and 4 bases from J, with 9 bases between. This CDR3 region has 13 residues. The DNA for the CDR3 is TGCAGCGTTGAAGAGGGCGGGGGCACTGAAGCTTTCTTT. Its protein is CSVEEGGGTEAFF.

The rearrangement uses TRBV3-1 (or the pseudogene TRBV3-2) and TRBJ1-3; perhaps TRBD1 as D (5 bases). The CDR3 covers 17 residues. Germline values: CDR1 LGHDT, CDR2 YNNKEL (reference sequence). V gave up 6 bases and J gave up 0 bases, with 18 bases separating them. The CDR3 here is CASSPTVSQISGNTIYF. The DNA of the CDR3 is TGTGCCAGCAGTCCGACAGTTTCCCAAATCTCTGGAAACACCATATATTTT.

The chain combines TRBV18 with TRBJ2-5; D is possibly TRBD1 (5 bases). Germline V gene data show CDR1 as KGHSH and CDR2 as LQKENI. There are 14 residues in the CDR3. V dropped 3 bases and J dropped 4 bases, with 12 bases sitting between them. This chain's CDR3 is CASSPAGLIETQYF. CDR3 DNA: TGTGCCAGCTCACCGGCAGGGTTGATAGAGACCCAGTACTTC.

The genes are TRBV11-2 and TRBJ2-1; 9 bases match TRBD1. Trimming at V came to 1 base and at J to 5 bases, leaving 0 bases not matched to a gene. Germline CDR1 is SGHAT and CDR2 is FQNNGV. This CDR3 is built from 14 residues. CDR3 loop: CASSLGTGDNEQFF. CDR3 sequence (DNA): TGTGCCAGCAGCTTAGGGACAGGGGACAATGAGCAGTTCTTC.

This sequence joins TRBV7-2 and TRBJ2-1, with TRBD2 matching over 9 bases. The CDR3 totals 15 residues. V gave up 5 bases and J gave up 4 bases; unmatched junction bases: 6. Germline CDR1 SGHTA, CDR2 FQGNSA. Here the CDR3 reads CASSVTSGVYNEQFF. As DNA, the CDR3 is TGTGCCAGCAGCGTGACTAGCGGCGTTTACAATGAGCAGTTCTTC.

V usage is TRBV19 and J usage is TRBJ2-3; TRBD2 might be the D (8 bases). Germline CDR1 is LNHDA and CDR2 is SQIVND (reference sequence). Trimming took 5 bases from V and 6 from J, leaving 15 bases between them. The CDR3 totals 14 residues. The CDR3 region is CASSPREGADTQYF. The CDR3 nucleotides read TGTGCCAGTAGTCCCCGGGAGGGGGCGGATACGCAGTATTTT.

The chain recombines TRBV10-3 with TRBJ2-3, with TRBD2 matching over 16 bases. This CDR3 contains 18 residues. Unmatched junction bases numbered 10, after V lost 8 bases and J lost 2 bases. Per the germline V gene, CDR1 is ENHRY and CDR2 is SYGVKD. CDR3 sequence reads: CAIGTGTSGRANTDTQYF. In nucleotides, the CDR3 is TGTGCCATCGGAACCGGGACTAGCGGGAGGGCGAACACAGATACGCAGTATTTT.

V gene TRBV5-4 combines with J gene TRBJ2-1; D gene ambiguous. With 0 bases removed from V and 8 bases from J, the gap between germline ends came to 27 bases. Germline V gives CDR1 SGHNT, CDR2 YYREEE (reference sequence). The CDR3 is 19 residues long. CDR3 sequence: CASSLGTLLAVVEADEQFF. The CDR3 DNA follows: TGTGCCAGCAGCTTGGGTACCCTTCTCGCCGTGGTAGAAGCCGATGAGCAGTTCTTC.

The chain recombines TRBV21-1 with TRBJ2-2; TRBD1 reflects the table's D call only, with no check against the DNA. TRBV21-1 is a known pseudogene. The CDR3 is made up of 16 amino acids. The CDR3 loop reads CASSKVPGASTGELFF. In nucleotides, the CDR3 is TGTGCCAGCAGCAAAGTGCCAGGGGCGAGCACCGGGGAGCTGTTTTTT.

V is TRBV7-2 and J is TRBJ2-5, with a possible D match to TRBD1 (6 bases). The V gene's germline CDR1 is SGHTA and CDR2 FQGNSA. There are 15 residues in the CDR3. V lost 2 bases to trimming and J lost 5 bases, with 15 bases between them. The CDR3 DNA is TGTGCCAGCAGCTTATCATCCAGGGGTGGGGAGACCCAGTACTTC. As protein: CASSLSSRGGETQYF.

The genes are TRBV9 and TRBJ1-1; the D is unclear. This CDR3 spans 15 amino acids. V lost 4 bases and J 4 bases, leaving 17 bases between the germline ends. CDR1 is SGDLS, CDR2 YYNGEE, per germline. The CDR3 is CASSPREPPATEAFF. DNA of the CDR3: TGTGCCAGCAGCCCGAGGGAACCGCCGGCCACTGAAGCTTTCTTT.

CDR3 coding DNA: TGTGCCAGCCTTGGGCAGGGGAGGAACTATGGCTACACCTTC. Translating it yields CASLGQGRNYGYTF. The chain has TRBV28 and TRBJ1-2; TRBD1 might be the D (6 bases). The CDR3 is made up of 14 amino acids. Per the germline V gene, CDR1 is MDHEN and CDR2 is SYDVKM. V shed 8 bases and J shed 2 bases, with 15 bases lying between them.

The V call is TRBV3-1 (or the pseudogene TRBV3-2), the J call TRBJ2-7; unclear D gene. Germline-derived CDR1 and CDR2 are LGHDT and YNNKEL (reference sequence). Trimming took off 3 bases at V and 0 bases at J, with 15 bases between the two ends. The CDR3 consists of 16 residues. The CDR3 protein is CASSHSPERYSYEQYF. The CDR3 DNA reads TGTGCCAGCAGCCATTCACCCGAACGGTACTCCTACGAGCAGTACTTC.

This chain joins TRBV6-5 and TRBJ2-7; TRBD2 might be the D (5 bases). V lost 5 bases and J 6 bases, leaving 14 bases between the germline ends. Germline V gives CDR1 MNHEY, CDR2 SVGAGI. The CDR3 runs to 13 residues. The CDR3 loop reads CASSPPGVGEQYF. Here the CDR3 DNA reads TGTGCCAGCAGTCCCCCCGGGGTAGGCGAGCAGTACTTC.

For the CDR3, the DNA is TGTGCCAGCAGCCCAGGGACAGGGGGAAATGAAAAACTGTTTTTT. It translates to CASSPGTGGNEKLFF. V is TRBV11-2 and J is TRBJ1-4, with TRBD1 matching 11 bases. The germline V gene has CDR1 SGHAT and CDR2 FQNNGV. CDR3 length: 15 residues. V was pared by 5 bases and J by 5 bases, with 4 bases of the junction left unmatched.

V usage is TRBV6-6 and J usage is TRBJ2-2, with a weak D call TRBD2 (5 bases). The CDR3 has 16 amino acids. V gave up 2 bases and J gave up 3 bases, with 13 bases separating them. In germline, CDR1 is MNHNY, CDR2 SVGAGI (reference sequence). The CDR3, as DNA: TGTGCCAGCAGTTACCCTATCGGGGTCCACACCGGGGAGCTGTTTTTT. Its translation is CASSYPIGVHTGELFF.

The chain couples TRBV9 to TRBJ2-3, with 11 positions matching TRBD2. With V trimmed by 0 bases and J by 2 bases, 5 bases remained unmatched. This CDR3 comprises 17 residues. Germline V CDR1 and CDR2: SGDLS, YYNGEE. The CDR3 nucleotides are TGTGCCAGCAGCGTAGGTTTAGCGGGAGGGCCCACAGATACGCAGTATTTT. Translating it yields CASSVGLAGGPTDTQYF.

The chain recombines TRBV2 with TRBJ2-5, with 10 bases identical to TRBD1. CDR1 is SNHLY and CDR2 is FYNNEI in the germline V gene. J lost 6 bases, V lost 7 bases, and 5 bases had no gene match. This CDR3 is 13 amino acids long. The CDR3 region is CASNPDRGKTQYF. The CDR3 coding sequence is TGTGCCAGCAATCCGGACAGGGGGAAGACCCAGTACTTC. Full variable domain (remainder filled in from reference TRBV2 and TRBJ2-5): EPEVTQTPSHQVTQMGQEVILRCVPISNHLYFYWYRQILGQKVEFLVSFYNNEISEKSEIFDDQFSVERPDGSNFTLKIRSTKLEDSAMYFCASNPDRGKTQYFGPGTRLLVL.

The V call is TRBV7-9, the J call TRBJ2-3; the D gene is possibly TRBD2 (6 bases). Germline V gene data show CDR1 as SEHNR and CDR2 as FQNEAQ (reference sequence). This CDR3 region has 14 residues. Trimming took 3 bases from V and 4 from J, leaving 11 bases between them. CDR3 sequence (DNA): TGTGCCAGCAGCTTCGGAGGGAAGGCAGATACGCAGTATTTT. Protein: CASSFGGKADTQYF.

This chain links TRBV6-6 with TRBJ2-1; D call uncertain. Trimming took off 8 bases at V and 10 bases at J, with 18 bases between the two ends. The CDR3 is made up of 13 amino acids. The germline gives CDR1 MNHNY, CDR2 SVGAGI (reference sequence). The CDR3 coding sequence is TGTGCCAGCGCTCTGAGGCCACCGGAGGAGCAGTTCTTC. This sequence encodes CASALRPPEEQFF.

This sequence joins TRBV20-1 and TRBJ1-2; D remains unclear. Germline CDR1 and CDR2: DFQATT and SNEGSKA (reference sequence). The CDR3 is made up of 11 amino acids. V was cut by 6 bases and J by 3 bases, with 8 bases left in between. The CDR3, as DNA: TGCAGTGCCCACTTGGACTATGGCTACACCTTC. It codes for CSAHLDYGYTF.

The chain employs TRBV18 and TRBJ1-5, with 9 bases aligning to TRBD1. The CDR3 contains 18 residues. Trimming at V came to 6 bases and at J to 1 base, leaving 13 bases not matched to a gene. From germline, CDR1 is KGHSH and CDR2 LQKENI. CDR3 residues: CASSTGGTGHISNQPQHF. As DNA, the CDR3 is TGTGCCAGCTCCACCGGCGGGACAGGGCATATAAGCAATCAGCCCCAGCATTTT.

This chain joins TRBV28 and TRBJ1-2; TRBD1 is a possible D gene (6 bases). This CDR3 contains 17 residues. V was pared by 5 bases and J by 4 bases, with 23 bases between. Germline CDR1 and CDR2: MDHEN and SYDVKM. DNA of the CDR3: TGTGCCAGCAGTGGTGCAATAGGGACAACCGGGGGCTATGGCTACACCTTC. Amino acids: CASSGAIGTTGGYGYTF.

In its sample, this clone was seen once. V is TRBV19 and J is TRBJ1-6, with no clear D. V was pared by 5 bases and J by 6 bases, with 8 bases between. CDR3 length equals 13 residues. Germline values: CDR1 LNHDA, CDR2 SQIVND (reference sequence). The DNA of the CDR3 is TGTGCCAGTAGTGACGGTAGTAATTCACCCCTCCACTTT. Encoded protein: CASSDGSNSPLHF. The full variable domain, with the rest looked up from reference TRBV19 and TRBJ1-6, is DGGITQSPKYLFRKEGQNVTLSCEQNLNHDAMYWYRQDPGQGLRLIYYSQIVNDFQKGDIAEGYSVSREKKESFPLTVTSAQKNPTAFYLCASSDGSNSPLHFGNGTRLTVT.

CDR3 sequence (DNA): TGTGCCAGCTCACCAAACAGGGATGACATTCAGTACTTC. It encodes CASSPNRDDIQYF. The chain couples TRBV18 to TRBJ2-4, with a tentative D call TRBD1 (6 bases). The V end was cut by 2 bases, the J end by 8 bases, with 10 bases between. The length of the CDR3 is 13 residues. From germline, CDR1 is KGHSH and CDR2 LQKENI.